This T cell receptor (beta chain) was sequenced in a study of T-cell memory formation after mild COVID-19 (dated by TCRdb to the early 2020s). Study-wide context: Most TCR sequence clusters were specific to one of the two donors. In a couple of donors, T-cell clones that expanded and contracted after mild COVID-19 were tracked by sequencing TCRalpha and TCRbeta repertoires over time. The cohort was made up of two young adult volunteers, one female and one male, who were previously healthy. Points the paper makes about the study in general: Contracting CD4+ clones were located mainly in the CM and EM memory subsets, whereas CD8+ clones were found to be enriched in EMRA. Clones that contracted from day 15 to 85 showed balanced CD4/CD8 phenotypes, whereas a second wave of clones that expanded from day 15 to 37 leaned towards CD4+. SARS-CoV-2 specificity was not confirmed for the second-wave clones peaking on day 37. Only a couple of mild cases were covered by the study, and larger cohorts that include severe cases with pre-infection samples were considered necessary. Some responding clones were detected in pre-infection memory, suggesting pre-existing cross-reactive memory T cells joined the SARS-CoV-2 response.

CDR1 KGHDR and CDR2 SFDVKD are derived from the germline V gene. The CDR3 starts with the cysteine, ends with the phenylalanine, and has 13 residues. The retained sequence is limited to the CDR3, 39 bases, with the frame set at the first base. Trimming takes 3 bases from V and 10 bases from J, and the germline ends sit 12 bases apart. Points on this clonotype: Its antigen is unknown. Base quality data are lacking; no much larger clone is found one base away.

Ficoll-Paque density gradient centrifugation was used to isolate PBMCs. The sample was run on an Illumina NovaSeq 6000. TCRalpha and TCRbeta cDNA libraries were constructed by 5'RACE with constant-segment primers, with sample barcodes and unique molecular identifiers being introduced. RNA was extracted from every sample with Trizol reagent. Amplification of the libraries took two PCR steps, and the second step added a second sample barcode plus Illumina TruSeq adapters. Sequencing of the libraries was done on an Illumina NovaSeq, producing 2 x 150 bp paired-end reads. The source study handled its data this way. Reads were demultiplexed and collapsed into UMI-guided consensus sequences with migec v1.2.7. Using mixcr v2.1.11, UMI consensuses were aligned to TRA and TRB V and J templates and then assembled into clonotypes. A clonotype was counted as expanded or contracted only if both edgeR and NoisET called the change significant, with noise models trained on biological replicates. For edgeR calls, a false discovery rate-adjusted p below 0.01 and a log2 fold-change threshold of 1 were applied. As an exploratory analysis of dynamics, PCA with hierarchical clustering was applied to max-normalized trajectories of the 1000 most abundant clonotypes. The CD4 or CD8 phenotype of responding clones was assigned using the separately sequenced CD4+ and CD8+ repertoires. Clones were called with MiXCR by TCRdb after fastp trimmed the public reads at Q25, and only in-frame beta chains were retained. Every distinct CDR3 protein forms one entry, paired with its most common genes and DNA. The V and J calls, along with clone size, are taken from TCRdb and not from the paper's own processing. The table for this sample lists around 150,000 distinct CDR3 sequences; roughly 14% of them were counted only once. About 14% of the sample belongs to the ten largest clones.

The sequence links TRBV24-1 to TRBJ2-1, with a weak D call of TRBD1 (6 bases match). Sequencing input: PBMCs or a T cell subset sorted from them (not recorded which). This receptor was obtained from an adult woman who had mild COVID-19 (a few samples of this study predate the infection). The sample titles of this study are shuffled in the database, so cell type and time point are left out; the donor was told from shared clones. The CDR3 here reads CATSDRLGTEQFF. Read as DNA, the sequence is TGTGCCACCAGTGATCGACTGGGGACAGAGCAGTTCTTC.